This T cell receptor beta chain was sequenced during a study of cytomegalovirus exposure and HLA in healthy donors. Study outcomes and limitations: Among CMV-associated TCR beta chains, most appeared HLA-restricted in a later analysis. At a 0.05 false discovery rate, a later analysis found 15,000 to 20,000 TCR beta sequences to be associated with HLA alleles.

With 60 Vbeta and 13 Jbeta primers, the PCR was carried out. Measured with immunoSEQ multiplex PCR; TCRdb has only the in-frame clones, and not every one. This table holds tens of thousands of clones, roughly 70% found once. On this clone: Its antigen is currently unknown.

Germline V gene lookup returns CDR1 MNHEY and CDR2 SMNVEV (reference sequence). V shed 5 bases, J shed 4 bases, and the junction held 7 bases outside the gene matches. The CDR3 has 15 residues. Sequencing used PBMCs. The chain is built from TRBV27 and TRBJ2-7; 11 bases line up with TRBD1. The TCR sequence derives from a woman between 45 and 60 years old in good health and CMV-seropositive. Written as DNA, the CDR3 is TGTGCCAGCAGTATCCCCCGGGACAGGGGGTACGAGCAGTACTTC. Its protein product is CASSIPRDRGYEQYF.